This is a list of T cell receptor beta chains from one sample in a study of blood T cell repertoires in COVID-19. Measured with immunoSEQ multiplex PCR; TCRdb has only the in-frame clones, and not every one. The table lists fewer than 600,000 clones, 80% to 90% of them singletons. Source material: peripheral blood. Receptors were obtained from a young man with COVID-19, enrolled during active disease. Both conserved end residues are trimmed from each CDR3.

v_gene,CDR3aa
TRBV11-2,ASSDPGLAFGTDTQY
TRBV9,ASSVKGFGEAF
TRBV19,ASSPDGRGRGAQH
TRBV6-6,ASSYSRGDGYT
TRBV30,AWSGQGPYEQY
TRBV7-8,ASTQYRGPRPDTQY
TRBV18,ASTGTSGYNEQF
TRBV3-1/TRBV3-2,ASSLPGGRTEAF
TRBV6-1,ASSETGGPYNEQF
TRBV7-8,ASSLVGGPDTDTQY
TRBV6-2/TRBV6-3,ASSYPAEGSIGSYNEQF
TRBV20-1,SARTTDTQY
TRBV5-1,ASSTNRGEVTGELF
TRBV3-1/TRBV3-2,ASSPGPGQSYYEQY
TRBV6-5,ASSPGAPGNTIY
TRBV13,ASSPDTEAF
TRBV5-4,ASSLIGGANTGELF
TRBV7-2,ASSFGDSPLH
TRBV27,ASSPPGLAGGTDTQY
TRBV7-6,ASSQSTGGRGEQY
TRBV12-3/TRBV12-4,ASTDGGIGYT
TRBV7-9,ASSPVDTQY
TRBV21-1,ASSFPFGDRDTYEQY
TRBV29-1,SVVVGGSGYT
TRBV3-1/TRBV3-2,ASSHLAGGPGETQY
TRBV5-8,ASKKPPAGERETQY
TRBV4-1,ASSVGTSSSYEQY
TRBV5-4,ASSLGTETNQPQH
TRBV3-1/TRBV3-2,ASSQDSATASYEQY
TRBV5-1,ASRGTSGSNEQF
TRBV14,ASSQAGTGAKETQY
TRBV2,ASSEGALTPYEQY
TRBV5-8,ASRRGQGAYEQY
TRBV2,ASRRNSGYTDTQY
TRBV19,ASSIDQGPLTYNEQF
TRBV6-5,ASSYGAGGAPYEQY
TRBV19,ASIPSPGTDTQY
TRBV4-1,ASSQVRRGLSYEQY
TRBV2,ASYSVSYNEQF
TRBV19,ASSIRTGDTGELF
TRBV27,ASSFRSFEKLF